The text below deals with one T cell receptor beta chain. Profiled with immunoSEQ multiplex PCR; TCRdb holds only in-frame clones, not every one. The sample shows 80,000 to 130,000 clones, approximately 87% of them seen only once. The CDR3 sequence is 15 residues long. V dropped 0 bases and J dropped 5; count of bases not matched to a gene: 6. The germline gives CDR1 LNHNV, CDR2 YYDKDF (reference sequence). These data are taken from a study of T cell responses to AZD1222 COVID-19 vaccine. The chain is built from TRBV15 and TRBJ2-5; TRBD1 matches at 7 bases. This receptor was taken from an adult in good health. The material sequenced was peripheral blood, taken on day 0 of AZD1222 vaccination. CDR3 loop: CATSRDLSGGETQYF. The CDR3, as DNA: TGTGCCACCAGCAGAGATCTCTCAGGGGGTGAGACCCAGTACTTC. The complete variable domain, with remaining parts taken from reference TRBV15 and TRBJ2-5, reads DAMVIQNPRYQVTQFGKPVTLSCSQTLNHNVMYWYQQKSSQAPKLLFHYYDKDFNNEADTPDNFQSRRPNTSFCFLDIRSPGLGDTAMYLCATSRDLSGGETQYFGPGTRLLVL.